Listed below are T cell receptor beta chains from one sample, sequenced in a study of T cells in localized non-small cell lung cancer. The table came from immunoSEQ multiplex PCR; TCRdb's copy has only in-frame clones and leaves some out. Counted here are tens of thousands of clones, around nine tenths occurring once; the ten biggest clones make up about 15%. The source material was PBMCs, sampled before any cancer treatment. These receptors were obtained from a female donor with stage II lung adenocarcinoma. Both conserved end residues are part of each CDR3. A D gene is named only where the DNA matches it firmly. Size values are once, few and many counts, or a class for expanded clones, and some rows have none.

j_gene,abundance,v_gene,d_gene,CDR3aa,CDR3nt
TRBJ1-5,-,TRBV12-5,-,CASGTAVNNQPQHF,TGTGCTAGTGGGACGGCCGTTAACAATCAGCCCCAGCATTTT
TRBJ1-1,-,TRBV11-2,-,CASSLFSGDTEAFF,TGTGCCAGCAGCTTATTTTCGGGCGACACTGAAGCTTTCTTT
TRBJ2-7,-,TRBV30,-,CAWRGSSYEQYF,TGTGCCTGGAGGGGGAGCTCCTACGAGCAGTACTTC
TRBJ2-1,-,TRBV11-1,TRBD1,CASSLTGTGFREQFF,TGTGCCAGCAGCTTAACTGGGACAGGGTTTCGCGAGCAGTTCTTC
TRBJ1-2,-,TRBV4-1,TRBD1,CASSQGDRNYGYTF,TGCGCCAGCAGCCAAGGGGACAGGAACTATGGCTACACCTTC
TRBJ2-1,-,TRBV27,-,CASSFSSYRYNEQFF,TGTGCCAGCAGTTTTTCCTCTTACAGGTACAATGAGCAGTTCTTC
TRBJ2-1,-,TRBV6-1,TRBD2,CASRPYSGGGNEQFF,TGTGCCAGCAGGCCCTATAGCGGGGGGGGGAATGAGCAGTTCTTC
TRBJ1-1,once,TRBV9,-,CASSLGGGTEAFF,TGTGCCAGCAGCCTGGGGGGGGGCACTGAAGCTTTCTTT
TRBJ1-6,-,TRBV27,-,CASSGGRINSPLHF,TGTGCCAGCAGCGGGGGACGTATTAATTCACCCCTCCACTTT
TRBJ2-1,-,TRBV6-4,-,CASSALRGAMSEQFF,TGTGCCAGCAGTGCCCTCCGCGGGGCCATGAGCGAGCAGTTCTTC
TRBJ1-1,-,TRBV5-4,TRBD1,CASSWDRLNTEAFF,TGTGCCAGCAGCTGGGACAGACTGAACACTGAAGCTTTCTTT
TRBJ2-5,-,TRBV18,TRBD2,CASSPTSGDIQETQYF,TGTGCCAGCTCACCGACTAGCGGGGACATCCAAGAGACCCAGTACTTC
TRBJ2-3,few,TRBV7-9,TRBD2,CASSLGTSQDF,TGTGCCAGCAGCCTCGGGACTAGCCAGGATTTT
TRBJ1-3,-,TRBV27,-,CASSLGPGLGNTIYF,TGTGCCAGCAGTTTAGGCCCAGGCTTGGGAAACACCATATATTTT
TRBJ2-1,-,TRBV5-4,-,CAVGSSYNEQFF,TGTGCCGTGGGCAGCAGCTACAATGAGCAGTTCTTC
TRBJ1-4,-,TRBV2,-,CASSAARGGEKLFF,TGTGCCAGCAGTGCGGCAAGAGGGGGAGAAAAACTGTTTTTT
TRBJ2-3,-,TRBV4-2,TRBD2,CASSLGRGGDTQYF,TGTGCCAGCAGCCTCGGGCGGGGGGGCGATACGCAGTATTTT
TRBJ2-5,-,TRBV11-2,-,CASSFAGTRKTQYF,TGTGCCAGCAGCTTTGCCGGGACTCGGAAGACCCAGTACTTC
TRBJ2-7,-,TRBV19,-,CASSIPGLAYEQYF,TGTGCCAGTAGTATTCCAGGGCTAGCCTACGAGCAGTACTTC
TRBJ2-4,-,TRBV6-6,-,CASSYSKGIQYF,TGTGCCAGCAGTTACTCCAAGGGCATTCAGTACTTC
TRBJ1-2,-,TRBV18,-,CASSPPSRTYGYTF,TGTGCCAGCTCACCACCGAGCAGAACTTATGGCTACACCTTC
TRBJ2-2,-,TRBV27,-,CASRLGAKVWGAVF,TGTGCCAGCAGATTGGGGGCTAAGGTCTGGGGAGCTGTTTTT
TRBJ2-3,-,TRBV7-9,-,CASSPEGITDTQYF,TGTGCCAGCAGCCCCGAAGGGATCACAGATACGCAGTATTTT
TRBJ1-1,-,TRBV6-5,-,CASSWGGAPNTEAFF,TGTGCCAGCAGTTGGGGAGGGGCACCGAACACTGAAGCTTTCTTT
TRBJ2-3,-,TRBV5-4,TRBD1,CASRQGEKGTQYF,TGTGCCAGCAGACAGGGGGAGAAGGGCACGCAGTATTTT
TRBJ1-5,-,TRBV2,-,CASSPNRNQPQHF,TGTGCCAGCAGTCCCAACAGGAATCAGCCCCAGCATTTT
TRBJ1-2,once,TRBV7-2,-,CASSLDYSLTSNYGYTF,TGTGCCAGCAGCCTAGACTACAGCCTCACCTCTAACTATGGCTACACCTTC
TRBJ2-1,-,TRBV6-5,-,CASNSGKGREQFF,TGTGCCAGCAATTCGGGAAAGGGAAGGGAGCAGTTCTTC
TRBJ1-5,-,TRBV27,-,CASTTIQGNQPQHF,TGTGCCAGCACTACCATTCAGGGAAATCAGCCCCAGCATTTT